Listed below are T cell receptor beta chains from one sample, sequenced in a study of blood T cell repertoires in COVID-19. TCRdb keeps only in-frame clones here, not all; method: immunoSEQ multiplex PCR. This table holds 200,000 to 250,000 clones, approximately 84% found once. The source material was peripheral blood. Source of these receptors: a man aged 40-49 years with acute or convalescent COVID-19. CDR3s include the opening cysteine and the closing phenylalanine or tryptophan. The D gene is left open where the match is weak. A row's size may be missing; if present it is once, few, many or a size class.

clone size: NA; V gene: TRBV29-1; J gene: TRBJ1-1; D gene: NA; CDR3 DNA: TGCAGCGTTGAAGGCAGCAGGGCGGAAGCTTTCTTT; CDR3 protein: CSVEGSRAEAFF
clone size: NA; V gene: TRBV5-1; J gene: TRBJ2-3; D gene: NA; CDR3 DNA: TGCGCCAGCAGCGCGGCAGCCACAGATACGCAGTATTTT; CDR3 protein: CASSAAATDTQYF
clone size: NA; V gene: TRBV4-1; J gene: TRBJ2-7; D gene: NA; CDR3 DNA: TGCGCCAGCAGCCCCGTCTCGGTCTCTTCTTCCGAGCAGTACTTC; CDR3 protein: CASSPVSVSSSEQYF
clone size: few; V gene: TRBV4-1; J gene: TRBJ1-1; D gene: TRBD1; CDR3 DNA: TGCGCCAGCAGCCCCCGACAGGGGCCCGGAACGACTGAAGCTTTCTTT; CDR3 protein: CASSPRQGPGTTEAFF
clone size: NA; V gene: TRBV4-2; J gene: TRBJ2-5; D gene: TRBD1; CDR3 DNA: TGTGCCAGCAGCCCTCGGAAAGGGGGCGGGTGGGAGACCCAGTACTTC; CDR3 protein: CASSPRKGGGWETQYF
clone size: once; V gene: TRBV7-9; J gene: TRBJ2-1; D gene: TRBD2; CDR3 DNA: TGTGCCAGCAGCTTAGCGACTAGCGGGGGGACCTACAATGAGCAGTTCTTC; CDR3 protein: CASSLATSGGTYNEQFF
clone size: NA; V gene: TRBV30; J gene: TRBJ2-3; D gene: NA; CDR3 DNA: TGTGCCTGGAGAGCTAGCGTCGATACGCAGTATTTT; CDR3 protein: CAWRASVDTQYF
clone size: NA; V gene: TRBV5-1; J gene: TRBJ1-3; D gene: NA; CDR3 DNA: TGCGCCAGCAGCCCCGTCGGGGGTTTCTCTGGAAACACCATATATTTT; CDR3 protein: CASSPVGGFSGNTIYF
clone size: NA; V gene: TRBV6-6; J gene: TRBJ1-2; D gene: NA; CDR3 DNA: TGTGCCAGCAGTTACCCCGCCGGAGGAGGTGGCTACACCTTC; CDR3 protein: CASSYPAGGGGYTF
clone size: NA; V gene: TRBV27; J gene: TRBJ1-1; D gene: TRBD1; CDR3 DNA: TGTGCCAGCAGTTTACATCGGTCCGGCAGGGGGGACACTGAAGCTTTCTTT; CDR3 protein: CASSLHRSGRGDTEAFF
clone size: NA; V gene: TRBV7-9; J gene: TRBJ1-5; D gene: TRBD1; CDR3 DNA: TGTGCCAGCAGCTTGGGACAGGGACCCGTTCATAGCAATCAGCCCCAGCATTTT; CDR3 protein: CASSLGQGPVHSNQPQHF
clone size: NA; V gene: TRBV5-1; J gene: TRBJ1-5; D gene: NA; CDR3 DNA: TGCGCCAGCAGTTATGGGGGGACTAATCAGCCCCAGCATTTT; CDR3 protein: CASSYGGTNQPQHF
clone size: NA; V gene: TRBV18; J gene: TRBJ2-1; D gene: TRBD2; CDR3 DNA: TGTGCCAGCTCACTCACGGGGGGTCACAATGAGCAGTTCTTC; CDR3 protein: CASSLTGGHNEQFF
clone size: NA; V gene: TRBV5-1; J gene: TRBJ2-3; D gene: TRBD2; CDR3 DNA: TGCGCCAGCAGCCGCGGGACTAGCGGGGGGTTTGATACGCAGTATTTT; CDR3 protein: CASSRGTSGGFDTQYF
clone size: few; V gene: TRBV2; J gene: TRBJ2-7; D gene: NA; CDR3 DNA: TGTGCCAGCCCCTGGATGGACAACTACGAGCAGTACTTC; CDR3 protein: CASPWMDNYEQYF
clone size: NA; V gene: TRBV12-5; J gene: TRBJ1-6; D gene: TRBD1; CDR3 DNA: TGTGCTAGTGGTTTGGTAATGGGGACAGGGATCGTCTTAAACTCACCCCTCCACTTT; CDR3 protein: CASGLVMGTGIVLNSPLHF
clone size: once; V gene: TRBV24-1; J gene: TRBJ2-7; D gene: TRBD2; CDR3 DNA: TGTGCCACCGGGGGGGAACAGAGGTCGTCCTACGAGCAGTACTTC; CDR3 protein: CATGGEQRSSYEQYF
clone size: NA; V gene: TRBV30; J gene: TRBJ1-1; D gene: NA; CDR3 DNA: TGTGCCTGGAACAGGGAAACTGAAGCTTTCTTT; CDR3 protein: CAWNRETEAFF
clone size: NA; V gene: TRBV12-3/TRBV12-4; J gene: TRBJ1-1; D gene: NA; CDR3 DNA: TGTGCCAGCAGTCGACCCCCAGCGGTTGAAGCTTTCTTT; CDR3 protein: CASSRPPAVEAFF
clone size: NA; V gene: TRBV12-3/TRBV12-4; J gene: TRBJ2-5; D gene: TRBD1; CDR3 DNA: TGTGCCAGCAGCCGCGGGACAGGGGGGACCCAGTACTTC; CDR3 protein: CASSRGTGGTQYF
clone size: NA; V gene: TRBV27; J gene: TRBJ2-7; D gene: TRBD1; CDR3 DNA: TGTGCCAGCAGTTCGATCGACAGGGTTATCAACGAGCAGTACTTC; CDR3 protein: CASSSIDRVINEQYF
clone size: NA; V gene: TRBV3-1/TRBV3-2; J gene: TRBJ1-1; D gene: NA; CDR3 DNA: TGTGCCAGCAGCCAAGATATTCGAAGCGGAGCGAACGAAGCTTTCTTT; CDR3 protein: CASSQDIRSGANEAFF
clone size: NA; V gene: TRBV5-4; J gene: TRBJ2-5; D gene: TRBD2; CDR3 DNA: TGTGCCAGCAGCTTGGGGGGGACTAGCCCCCAAGAGACCCAGTACTTC; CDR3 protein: CASSLGGTSPQETQYF
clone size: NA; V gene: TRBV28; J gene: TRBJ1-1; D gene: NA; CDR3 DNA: TGTGCCAGCAAAATGGGGAGGGCTTTCTTT; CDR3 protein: CASKMGRAFF
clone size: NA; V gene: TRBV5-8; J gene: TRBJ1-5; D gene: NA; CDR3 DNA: TGTGCCAGCAGCTTGGGTTCAGGGTATAGCAATCAGCCCCAGCATTTT; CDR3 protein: CASSLGSGYSNQPQHF
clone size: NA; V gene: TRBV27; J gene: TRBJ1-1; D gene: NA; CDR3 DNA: TGTGCCAGCAGTTTCCAGCAGGGGTACACTGAAGCTTTCTTT; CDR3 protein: CASSFQQGYTEAFF
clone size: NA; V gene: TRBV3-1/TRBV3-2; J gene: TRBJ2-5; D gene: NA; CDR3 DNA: TGTGCCAGCAGCCAAGAACCGGAAGAGACCCAGTACTTC; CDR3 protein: CASSQEPEETQYF
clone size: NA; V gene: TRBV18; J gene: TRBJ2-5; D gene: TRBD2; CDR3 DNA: TGTGCCAGCTCAGCACTAGCGGGGGAACTCCAAGAGACCCAGTACTTC; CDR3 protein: CASSALAGELQETQYF
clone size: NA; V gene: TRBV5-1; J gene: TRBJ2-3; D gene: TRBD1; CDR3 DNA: TGCGCCAGCAGCACCAGGACAGGGGGTACAGATACGCAGTATTTT; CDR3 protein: CASSTRTGGTDTQYF
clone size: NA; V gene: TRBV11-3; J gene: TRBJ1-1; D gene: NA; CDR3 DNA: TGTGCCAGCAGCTTAAGCGTAGAGACTGAAGCTTTCTTT; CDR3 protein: CASSLSVETEAFF
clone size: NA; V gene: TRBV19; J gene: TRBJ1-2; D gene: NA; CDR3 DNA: TGTGCCAGTAGTATAGCACAGCGGAGTAACTATGGCTACACCTTC; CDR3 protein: CASSIAQRSNYGYTF
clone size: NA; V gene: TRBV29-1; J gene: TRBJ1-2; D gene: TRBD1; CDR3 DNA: TGCAGCGTTGAGGACAGGGCCCTCTATGGCTACACCTTC; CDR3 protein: CSVEDRALYGYTF
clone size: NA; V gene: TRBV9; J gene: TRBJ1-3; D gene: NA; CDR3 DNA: TGTGCCAGCAGCGTAGATCTCCGTCCCTCTGGAAACACCATATATTTT; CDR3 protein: CASSVDLRPSGNTIYF
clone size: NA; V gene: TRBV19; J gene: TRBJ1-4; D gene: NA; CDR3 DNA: TGTGCCAGTAGTATCGGGGAGGGGTTTTCTAATGAAAAACTGTTTTTT; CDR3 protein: CASSIGEGFSNEKLFF
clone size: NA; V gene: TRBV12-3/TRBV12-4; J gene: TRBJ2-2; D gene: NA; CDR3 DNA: TGTGCCAGCAGCGCGGGGACCGGGGAGCTGTTTTTT; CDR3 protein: CASSAGTGELFF
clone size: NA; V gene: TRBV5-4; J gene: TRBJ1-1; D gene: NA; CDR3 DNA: TGTGCCAGCAGCCCAGAGGGCCTGAACACTGAAGCTTTCTTT; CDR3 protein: CASSPEGLNTEAFF
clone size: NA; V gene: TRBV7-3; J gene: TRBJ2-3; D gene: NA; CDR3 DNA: TGTGCCAGCAGCTTACAAGGGACTTCAAACACAGATACGCAGTATTTT; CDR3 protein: CASSLQGTSNTDTQYF
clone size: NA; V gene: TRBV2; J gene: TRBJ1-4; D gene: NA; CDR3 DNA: TGTGCCAGCAGCATAAAGACAGGTGGGGCTAATGAAAAACTGTTTTTT; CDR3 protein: CASSIKTGGANEKLFF
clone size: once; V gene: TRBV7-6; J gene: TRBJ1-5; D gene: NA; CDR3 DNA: TGTGCCAGCAGCCCCGGGGGTCGGCAGCCCCAGCATTTT; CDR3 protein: CASSPGGRQPQHF
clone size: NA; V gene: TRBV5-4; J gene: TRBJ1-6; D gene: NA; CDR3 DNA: TGTGCCAGCAGCTTGGCAGGGAACGTATATAATTCACCCCTCCACTTT; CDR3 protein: CASSLAGNVYNSPLHF
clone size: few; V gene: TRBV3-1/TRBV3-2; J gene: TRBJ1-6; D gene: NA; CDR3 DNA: TGTGCCAGCAGCCAAGAGACTAGGTCCTATAATTCACCCCTCCACTTT; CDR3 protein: CASSQETRSYNSPLHF
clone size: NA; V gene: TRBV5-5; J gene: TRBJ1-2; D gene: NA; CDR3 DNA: TGTGCCAGCATCGCTACCAGGGGCGAAGGGATTAACTATGGCTACACCTTC; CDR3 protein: CASIATRGEGINYGYTF
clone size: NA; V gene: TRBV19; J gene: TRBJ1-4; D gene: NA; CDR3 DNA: TGTGCCAGTAGGAGGGATAATGATGAAAAACTGTTTTTT; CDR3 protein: CASRRDNDEKLFF
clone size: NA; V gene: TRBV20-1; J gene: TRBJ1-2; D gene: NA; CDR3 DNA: TGCAGTGCTAGAGGACAGTATGGCTACACCTTC; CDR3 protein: CSARGQYGYTF
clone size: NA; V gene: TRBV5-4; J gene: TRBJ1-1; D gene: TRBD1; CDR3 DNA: TGTGCCAGCAGCCAGACAGGGGTAGGTAAGGCTTTCTTT; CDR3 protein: CASSQTGVGKAFF
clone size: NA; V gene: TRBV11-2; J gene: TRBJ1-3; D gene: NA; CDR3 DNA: TGTGCCAGCAGCTTGGGGCAATTAATTGGAAACACCATATATTTT; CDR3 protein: CASSLGQLIGNTIYF
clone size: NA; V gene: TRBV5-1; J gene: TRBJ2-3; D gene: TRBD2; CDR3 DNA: TGCGCCAGCAGCACTATAGCGGGGGGGCTGGGAGATACGCAGTATTTT; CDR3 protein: CASSTIAGGLGDTQYF
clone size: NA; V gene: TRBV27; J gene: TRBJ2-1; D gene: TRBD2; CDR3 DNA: TGTGCCAGCAGTTTACTCCCCGGGGGGGGAAATGAGCAGTTCTTC; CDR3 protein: CASSLLPGGGNEQFF
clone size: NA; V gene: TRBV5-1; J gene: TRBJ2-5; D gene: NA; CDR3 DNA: TGCGCCAGCAGCTTGGGCAACCAGGTAGAGACCCAGTACTTC; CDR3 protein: CASSLGNQVETQYF
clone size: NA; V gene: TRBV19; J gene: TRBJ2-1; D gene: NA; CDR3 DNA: TGTGCCAGTAGTATAGGGAGCATTACCCCCTACAATGAGCAGTTCTTC; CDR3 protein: CASSIGSITPYNEQFF
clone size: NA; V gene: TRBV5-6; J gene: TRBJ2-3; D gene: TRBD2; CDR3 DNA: TGTGCCAGCAGCTCCGAAGCGGGGGCCACGGCGGATACGCAGTATTTT; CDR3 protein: CASSSEAGATADTQYF
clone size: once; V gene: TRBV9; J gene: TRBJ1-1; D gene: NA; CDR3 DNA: TGTGCCAGCAGCGTAGCAGGGTACACTGAAGCTTTCTTT; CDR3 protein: CASSVAGYTEAFF
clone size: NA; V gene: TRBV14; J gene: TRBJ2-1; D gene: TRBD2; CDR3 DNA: TGTGCCAGCAGCCAACCCCTAGCGGGGGGCTACAATGAGCAGTTCTTC; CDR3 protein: CASSQPLAGGYNEQFF
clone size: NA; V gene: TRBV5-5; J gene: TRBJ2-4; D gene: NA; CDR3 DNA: TGTGCCAGCAGCTCACAGGGACAAGCCAAAAACATTCAGTACTTC; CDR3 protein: CASSSQGQAKNIQYF
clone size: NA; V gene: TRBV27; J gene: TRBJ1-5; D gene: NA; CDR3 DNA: TGTGCCACCCTATCACGGCCCCAGCATTTT; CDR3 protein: CATLSRPQHF